This T cell receptor (beta chain) was retrieved from a study of control samples from healthy donors and cancer patients. Repertoires were generated with immunoSEQ multiplex PCR, while TCRdb's copy carries only in-frame clones and drops some. The repertoire holds some 40,000 clones, with 83% as singletons. This clone was picked up one time. The CDR3 is made up of 13 amino acids. The V end was cut by 4 bases, the J end by 5 bases, with 12 bases between. Germline values: CDR1 ENHRY, CDR2 SYGVKD. The sequenced sample consisted of PBMCs. V gene TRBV10-3 combines with J gene TRBJ2-7, with D perhaps TRBD2 (6 bases). The sequence was obtained from a woman aged 60-75 years with lung cancer. The CDR3 loop reads CAISGGTGDEQYF. For the CDR3, the DNA is TGTGCCATCAGTGGAGGGACGGGGGACGAGCAGTACTTC.